The 5 T cell receptor beta chains reported below all come from one sample, sequenced in a study of cytomegalovirus exposure and HLA in healthy donors. 13 Jbeta primers and 60 Vbeta primers were used for the PCR. The repertoire was sequenced with immunoSEQ multiplex PCR; TCRdb's copy has only in-frame clones and lacks some. This sample has 160,000 or so clones, with about 77% found just once. Sequencing was performed on PBMCs. All receptors come from a woman aged 45 to 65 in good health and CMV-seronegative.

This clone was picked up a small number of times. The chain has TRBV7-2 and TRBJ2-5; TRBD1 matches at 10 bases. CDR3 size: 15 residues. V shed 5 bases and J 5 bases; nucleotides not matched to a gene: 8. Germline-derived CDR1 and CDR2 are SGHTA and FQGNSA. The CDR3 bases are TGTGCCAGCAGCAACCGGGACAGGGGTGACGAGACCCAGTACTTC. Its translation is CASSNRDRGDETQYF.

The chain recombines TRBV4-1 with TRBJ1-4; possible D gene TRBD1, 6 bases. This CDR3 contains 17 residues. Germline CDR1 and CDR2: MGHRA and YSYEKL. V was clipped by 0 bases and J by 0 bases, with 11 bases between them. The CDR3 protein is CASSQDLAGATNEKLFF. The CDR3 nucleotides are TGCGCCAGCAGCCAAGATTTGGCAGGGGCAACTAATGAAAAACTGTTTTTT.

The chain couples TRBV2 to TRBJ2-5; tentative D call: TRBD1 (6 bases). V lost 7 bases, J lost 5 bases, and 14 bases lay in between. Per the germline V gene, CDR1 is SNHLY and CDR2 is FYNNEI. This CDR3 has 13 amino acids. The CDR3 DNA reads as TGTGCCAGCAACCGGGACACAGGGGAGACCCAGTACTTC. This gives the protein CASNRDTGETQYF.

The chain uses TRBV28 and TRBJ1-5; tentatively, D is TRBD1 (5 bases). Germline assignment: CDR1 MDHEN and CDR2 SYDVKM. This CDR3 contains 15 residues. V was pared by 3 bases and J by 4 bases, with 13 bases between. As DNA, the CDR3 is TGTGCCAGCAGTTTTCGGGGGGATGTAAATCAGCCCCAGCATTTT. Translated, it gives CASSFRGDVNQPQHF.

This chain joins TRBV6-5 and TRBJ2-2; a possible D gene is TRBD2 (6 bases). Deletions cut 2 bases from V and 0 bases from J, with 10 bases between. CDR3 size: 16 residues. CDR1 is MNHEY and CDR2 is SVGAGI in the germline V gene. The CDR3 nucleotides are TGTGCCAGCAGTTACCGGGGACTGACGAACACCGGGGAGCTGTTTTTT. Its protein is CASSYRGLTNTGELFF.